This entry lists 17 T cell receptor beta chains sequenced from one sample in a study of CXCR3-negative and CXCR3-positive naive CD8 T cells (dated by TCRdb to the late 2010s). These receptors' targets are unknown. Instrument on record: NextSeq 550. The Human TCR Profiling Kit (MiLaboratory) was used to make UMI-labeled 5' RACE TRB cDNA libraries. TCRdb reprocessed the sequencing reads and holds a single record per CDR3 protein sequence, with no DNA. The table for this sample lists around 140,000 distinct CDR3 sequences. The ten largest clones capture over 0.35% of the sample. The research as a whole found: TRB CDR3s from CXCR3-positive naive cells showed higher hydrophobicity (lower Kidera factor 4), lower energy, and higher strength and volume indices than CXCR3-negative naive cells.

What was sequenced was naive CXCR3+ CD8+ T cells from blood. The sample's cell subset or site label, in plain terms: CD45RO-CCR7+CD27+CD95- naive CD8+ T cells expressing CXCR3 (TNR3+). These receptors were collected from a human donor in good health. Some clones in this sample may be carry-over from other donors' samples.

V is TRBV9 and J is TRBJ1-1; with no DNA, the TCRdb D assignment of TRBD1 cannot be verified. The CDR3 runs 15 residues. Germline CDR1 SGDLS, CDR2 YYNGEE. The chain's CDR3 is CASSEQGAVNTEAFF.

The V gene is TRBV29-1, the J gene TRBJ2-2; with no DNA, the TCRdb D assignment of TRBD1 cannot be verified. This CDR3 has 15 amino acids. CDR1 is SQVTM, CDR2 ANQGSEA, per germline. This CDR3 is CSVVTGQFNTGELFF.

The CDR3 sequence is CASSPGHRYGYTF. The chain couples TRBV7-2 to TRBJ1-2; TCRdb names TRBD1, which stays unverified in the absence of DNA. Germline CDR1 SGHTA, CDR2 FQGNSA. The CDR3 sequence is 13 residues long.

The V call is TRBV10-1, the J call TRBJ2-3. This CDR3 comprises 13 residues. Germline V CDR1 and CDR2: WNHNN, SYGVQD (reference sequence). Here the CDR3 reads CASSELHSDTQYF.

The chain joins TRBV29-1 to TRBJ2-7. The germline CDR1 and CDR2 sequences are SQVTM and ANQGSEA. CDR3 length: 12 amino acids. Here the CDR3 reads CSVLGTSYEQYF.

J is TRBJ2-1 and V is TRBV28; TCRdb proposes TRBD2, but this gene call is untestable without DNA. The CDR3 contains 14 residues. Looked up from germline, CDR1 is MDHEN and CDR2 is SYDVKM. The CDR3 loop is CASSSGRGYNEQFF.

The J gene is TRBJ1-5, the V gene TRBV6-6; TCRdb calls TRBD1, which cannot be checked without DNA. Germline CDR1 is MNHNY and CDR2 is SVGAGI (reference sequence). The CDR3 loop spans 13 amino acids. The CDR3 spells CASGIQGLQPQHF.

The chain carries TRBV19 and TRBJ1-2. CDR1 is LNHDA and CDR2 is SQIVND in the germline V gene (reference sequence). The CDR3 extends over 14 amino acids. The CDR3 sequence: CASSKGDANYGYTF.

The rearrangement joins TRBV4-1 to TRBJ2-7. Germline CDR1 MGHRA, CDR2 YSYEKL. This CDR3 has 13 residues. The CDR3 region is CASSQDEVYEQYF.

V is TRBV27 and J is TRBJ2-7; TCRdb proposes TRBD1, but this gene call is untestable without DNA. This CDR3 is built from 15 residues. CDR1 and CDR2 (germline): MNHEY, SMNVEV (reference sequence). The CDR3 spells CASSLQTGGAYEQYF.

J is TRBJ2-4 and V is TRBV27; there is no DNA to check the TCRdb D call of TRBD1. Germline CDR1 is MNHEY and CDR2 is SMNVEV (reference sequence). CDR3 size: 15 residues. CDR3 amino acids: CASIWGLLAKNIQYF.

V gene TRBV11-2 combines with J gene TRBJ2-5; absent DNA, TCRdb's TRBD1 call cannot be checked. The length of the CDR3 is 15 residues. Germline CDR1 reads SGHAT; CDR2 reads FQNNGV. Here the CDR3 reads CASSLEAGAQETQYF.

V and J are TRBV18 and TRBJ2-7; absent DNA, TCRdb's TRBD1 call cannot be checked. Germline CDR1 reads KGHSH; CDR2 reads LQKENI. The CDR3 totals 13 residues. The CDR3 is CASSGASSYEQYF.

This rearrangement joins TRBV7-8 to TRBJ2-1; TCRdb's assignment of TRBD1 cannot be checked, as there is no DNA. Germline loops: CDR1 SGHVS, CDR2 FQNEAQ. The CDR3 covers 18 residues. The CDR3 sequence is CASSLVYRQVGSGDWQFF.

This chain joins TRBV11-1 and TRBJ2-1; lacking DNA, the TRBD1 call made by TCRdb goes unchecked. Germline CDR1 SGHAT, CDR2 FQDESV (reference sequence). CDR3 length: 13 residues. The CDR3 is CASSLTGEVEQFF.

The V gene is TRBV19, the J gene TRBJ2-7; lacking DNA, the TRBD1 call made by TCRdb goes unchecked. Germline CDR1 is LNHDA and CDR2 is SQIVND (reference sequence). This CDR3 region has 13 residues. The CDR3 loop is CASGQGLSYEQYF.

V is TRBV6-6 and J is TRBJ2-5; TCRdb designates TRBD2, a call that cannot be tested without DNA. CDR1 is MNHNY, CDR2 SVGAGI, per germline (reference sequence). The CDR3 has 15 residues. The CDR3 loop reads CASSPGPTLQETQYF.